One TCR beta chain is described in this entry. This table comes from immunoSEQ multiplex PCR, and its TCRdb copy is limited to in-frame clones, with some not included. The sample holds some 38,000 clones, about 85% seen once. The CDR3 consists of 15 residues. Trimming cost V 8 bases and J 6 bases; bases outside gene matches: 11. CDR1 is MRHNA and CDR2 is SNTAGT in the germline V gene. This entry belongs to a study of blood T cell repertoires in COVID-19. Study at large: PBMCs, B-cell-depleted T cells, or T cells were the source of the cDNA or gDNA that made up the material.

Sequenced material: peripheral blood. The rearrangement uses TRBV6-4 and TRBJ2-1; 9 positions agree with TRBD2. The clonotype originates from a man aged 60 to 69 with active or convalescent COVID-19. The CDR3 sequence is CASWVGRGGPNEQFF. CDR3 coding DNA: TGTGCCAGCTGGGTAGGGCGGGGGGGCCCCAATGAGCAGTTCTTC.